This is a list of T cell receptor beta chains from one sample in a study of CD8 T cells in Susac syndrome. TCRdb reprocessed the immunoSEQ multiplex PCR reads with MiXCR, giving one entry per CDR3 protein. Here the sample spans around 120,000 distinct CDR3 sequences, more than 85% being singletons. Sequenced sample: CD4+ T cells from PBMCs. The receptors were gathered from a human donor with multiple sclerosis. Both conserved end residues are part of each CDR3. The order of the fields is CDR3 length, J gene, V gene, CDR3 protein.

>15|TRBJ2-7|TRBV6-2/TRBV6-3
CASSYFKAGSYEQYF
>13|TRBJ1-6|TRBV30
CAWSNRGGSPLHF
>11|TRBJ2-1|TRBV6-5
CASSYSGVLFF
>13|TRBJ1-2|TRBV30
CACSGGLSYGYTF
>15|TRBJ2-7|TRBV9
CASSGHGLSDYEQYF
>16|TRBJ2-1|TRBV5-4
CASSLAGRGFYNEQFF
>14|TRBJ1-3|TRBV18
CASSPSNSGNTIYF
>12|TRBJ1-5|TRBV30
CAWSVRFQPQHF
>14|TRBJ2-2|TRBV7-3
CASSLSRDTGELFF
>15|TRBJ1-2|TRBV6-1
CASSTTGTWGYGYTF
>14|TRBJ2-1|TRBV29-1
CSVERGSGGNEQFF
>11|TRBJ2-1|TRBV20-1
CSARARAEQFF
>15|TRBJ2-3|TRBV4-3
CASSQDPRGTDTQYF
>14|TRBJ1-5|TRBV12-3/TRBV12-4
CASSRDRGRQPQHF
>15|TRBJ1-6|TRBV5-1
CASSQSGTKNSPLHF
>12|TRBJ1-6|TRBV6-2/TRBV6-3
CASSYERSPLHF
>15|TRBJ1-1|TRBV27
CASSLLEGGRTEAFF
>11|TRBJ1-1|TRBV6-2/TRBV6-3
CASSSGTEAFF
>14|TRBJ1-2|TRBV20-1
CSARGGGQIYGYTF
>12|TRBJ2-5|TRBV7-9
CAGGQIQETQYF
>15|TRBJ1-4|TRBV7-2
CASSPMTGRDEKLFF
>16|TRBJ2-1|TRBV20-1
CSARGASGGPVLEQFF
>16|TRBJ1-2|TRBV19
CASSVPGGQRNYGYTF
>14|TRBJ1-1|TRBV4-2
CASSQDSMNTEAFF
>16|TRBJ1-5|TRBV4-3
CASSQDQATGNQPQHF
>11|TRBJ1-2|TRBV6-5
CASQGSYGYTF
>15|TRBJ1-1|TRBV20-1
CSARDLKESNTEAFF
>15|TRBJ2-2|TRBV7-2
CASSLGLAGSGELFF
>13|TRBJ2-5|TRBV6-1
CASNRDRDETQYF
>16|TRBJ2-3|TRBV12-3/TRBV12-4
CASSKIGLRRTDTQYF
>14|TRBJ1-6|TRBV2
CASSGRGVGSPLHF
>14|TRBJ1-4|TRBV29-1
CSVPGQGLGGKLFF
>15|TRBJ2-5|TRBV6-5
CASSYSRWGRETQYF
>16|TRBJ2-5|TRBV3-1
CASSQETSGPQETQYF
>15|TRBJ2-2|TRBV19
CASTVGVLNTGELFF
>13|TRBJ1-2|TRBV5-1
CASSLEGQDRYTF
>13|TRBJ2-7|TRBV19
CASSSGPRYEQYF
>15|TRBJ1-4|TRBV6-5
CASRSPRDSNEKLFF
>14|TRBJ1-1|TRBV12-3/TRBV12-4
CASSTYRVNTEAFF
>16|TRBJ1-1|TRBV25-1
CASSEYSGRMNTEAFF
>15|TRBJ2-5|TRBV9
CASSVETGAWETQYF
>15|TRBJ2-5|TRBV6-1
CASHGLAGGSETQYF
>11|TRBJ1-1|TRBV29-1
CSVEHGTEAFF
>13|TRBJ2-3|TRBV24-1
CATEKGETDTQYF
>13|TRBJ1-5|TRBV30
CAWSGDINQPQHF
>11|TRBJ2-1|TRBV20-1
CSAESTNEQFF
>15|TRBJ2-5|TRBV20-1
CSARPPGTGQETQYF
>14|TRBJ1-1|TRBV19
CASTSLGRGTEAFF
>11|TRBJ1-2|TRBV20-1
CSAGGNYGYTF
>14|TRBJ1-2|TRBV9
CASSLASSRGGYTF
>16|TRBJ2-2|TRBV11-3
CASSLAWGALTGELFF
>12|TRBJ1-5|TRBV30
CAWSKGNQPQHF
>15|TRBJ2-3|TRBV5-1
CASSLPGGITDTQYF
>12|TRBJ1-1|TRBV30
CAWSVDGTVAFF